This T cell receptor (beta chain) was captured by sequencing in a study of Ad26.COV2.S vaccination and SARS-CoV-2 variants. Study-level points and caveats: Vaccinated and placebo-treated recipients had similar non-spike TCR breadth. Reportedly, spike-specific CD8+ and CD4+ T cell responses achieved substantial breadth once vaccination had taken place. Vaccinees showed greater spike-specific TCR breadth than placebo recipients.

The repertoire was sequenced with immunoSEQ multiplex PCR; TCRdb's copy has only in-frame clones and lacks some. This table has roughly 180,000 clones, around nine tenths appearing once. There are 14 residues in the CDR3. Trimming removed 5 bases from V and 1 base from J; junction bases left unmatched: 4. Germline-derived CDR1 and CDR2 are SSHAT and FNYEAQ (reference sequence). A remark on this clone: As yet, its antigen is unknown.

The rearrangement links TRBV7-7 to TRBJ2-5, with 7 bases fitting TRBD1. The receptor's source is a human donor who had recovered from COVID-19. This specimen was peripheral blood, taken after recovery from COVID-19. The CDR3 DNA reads TGTGCCAGCAGCATTGGGACAGCCCAAGAGACCCAGTACTTC. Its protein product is CASSIGTAQETQYF.